This T cell receptor beta chain was retrieved from a study of beta chain features in type 1 diabetes. Expressed TCRB transcripts were sequenced because the entire RNA isolate underwent reverse transcription. Generated by immunoSEQ multiplex PCR, the TCRdb table keeps only in-frame clones and is missing some. The table includes under 500,000 clones, approximately 30% detected once. This clone was detected a few times. Its target is unknown. The CDR3 is 11 residues long. V lost 5 bases and J lost 9, with 8 bases in between. CDR1 and CDR2 (germline): SGHAT, FQNNGV. The study's findings and limits: Patients with Type 1 diabetes showed moderately but significantly shorter TCRB CDR3s in all four CD4+ subsets.

This receptor was taken from a man aged 18 to 30 in good health. Sequencing input: naive CD4+ T cells from blood. The rearrangement uses TRBV11-2 and TRBJ2-1; TRBD2 might be the D (5 bases). The CDR3, as DNA: TGTGCCAGCAGCCGTCGGGGTGAGCAGTTCTTC. Translation gives CASSRRGEQFF.